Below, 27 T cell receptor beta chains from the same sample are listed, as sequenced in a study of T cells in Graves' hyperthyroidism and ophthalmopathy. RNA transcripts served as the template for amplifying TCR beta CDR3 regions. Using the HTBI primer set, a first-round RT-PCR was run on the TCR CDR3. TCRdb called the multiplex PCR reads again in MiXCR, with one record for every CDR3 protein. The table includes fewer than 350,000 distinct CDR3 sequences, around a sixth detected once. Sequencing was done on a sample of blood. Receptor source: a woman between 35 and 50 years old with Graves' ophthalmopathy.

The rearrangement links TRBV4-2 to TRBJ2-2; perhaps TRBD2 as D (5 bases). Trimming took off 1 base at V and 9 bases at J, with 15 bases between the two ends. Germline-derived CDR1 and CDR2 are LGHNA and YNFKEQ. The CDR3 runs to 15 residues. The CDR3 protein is CASSQGNLAVRELFF. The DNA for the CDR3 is TGTGCCAGCAGCCAAGGCAATCTAGCTGTCAGGGAGCTGTTTTTT.

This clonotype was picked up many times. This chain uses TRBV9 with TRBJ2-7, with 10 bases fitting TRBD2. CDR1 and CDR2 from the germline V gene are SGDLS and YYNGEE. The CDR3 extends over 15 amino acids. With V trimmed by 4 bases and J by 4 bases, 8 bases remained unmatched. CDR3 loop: CASSPTGLAEYEQYF. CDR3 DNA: TGTGCCAGCAGCCCGACTGGACTAGCGGAATACGAGCAGTACTTC.

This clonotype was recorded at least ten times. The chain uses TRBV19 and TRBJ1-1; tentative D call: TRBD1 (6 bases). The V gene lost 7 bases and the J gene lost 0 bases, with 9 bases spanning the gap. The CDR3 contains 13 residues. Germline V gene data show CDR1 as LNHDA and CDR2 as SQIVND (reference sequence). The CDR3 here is CASTDSLNTEAFF. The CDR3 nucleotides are TGTGCCAGTACGGACAGCTTGAACACTGAAGCTTTCTTT.

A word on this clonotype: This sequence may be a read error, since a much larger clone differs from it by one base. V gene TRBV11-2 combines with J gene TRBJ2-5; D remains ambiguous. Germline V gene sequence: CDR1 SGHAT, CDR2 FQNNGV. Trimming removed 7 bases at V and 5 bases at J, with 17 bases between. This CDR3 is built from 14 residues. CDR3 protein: CASTLLGNEETQYF. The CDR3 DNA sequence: TGTGCCAGCACCTTGTTGGGTAACGAGGAGACCCAGTACTTC.

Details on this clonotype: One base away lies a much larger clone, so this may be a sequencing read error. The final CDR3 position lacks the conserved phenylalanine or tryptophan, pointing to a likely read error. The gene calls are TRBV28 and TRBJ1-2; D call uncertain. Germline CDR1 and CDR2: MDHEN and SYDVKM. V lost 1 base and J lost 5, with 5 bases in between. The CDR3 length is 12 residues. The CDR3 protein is CASSLSSYGYTV. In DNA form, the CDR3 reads TGTGCCAGCAGTTTATCAAGTTATGGCTACACCGTC.

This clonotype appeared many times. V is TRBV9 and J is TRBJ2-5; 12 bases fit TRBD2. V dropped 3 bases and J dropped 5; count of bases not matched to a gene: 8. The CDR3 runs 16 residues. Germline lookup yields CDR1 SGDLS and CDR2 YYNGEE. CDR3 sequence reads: CASSATLAGGPETQYF. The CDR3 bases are TGTGCCAGCAGCGCCACCCTAGCGGGAGGGCCGGAGACCCAGTACTTC.

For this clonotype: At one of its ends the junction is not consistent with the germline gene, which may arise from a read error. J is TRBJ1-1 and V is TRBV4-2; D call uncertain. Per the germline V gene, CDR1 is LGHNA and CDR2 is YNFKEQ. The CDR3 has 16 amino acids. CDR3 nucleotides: TGTGCCAGCAGCCAAGATCTAACAGACATGAACACTGAAACTTTCTTT. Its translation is CASSQDLTDMNTETFF.

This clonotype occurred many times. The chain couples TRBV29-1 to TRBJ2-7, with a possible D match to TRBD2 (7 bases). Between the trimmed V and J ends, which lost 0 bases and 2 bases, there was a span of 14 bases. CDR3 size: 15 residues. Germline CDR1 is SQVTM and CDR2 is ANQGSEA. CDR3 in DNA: TGCAGCGTTGAAGAAAGGAAAGGGGGGGCCTACGAGCAGTACTTC. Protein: CSVEERKGGAYEQYF.

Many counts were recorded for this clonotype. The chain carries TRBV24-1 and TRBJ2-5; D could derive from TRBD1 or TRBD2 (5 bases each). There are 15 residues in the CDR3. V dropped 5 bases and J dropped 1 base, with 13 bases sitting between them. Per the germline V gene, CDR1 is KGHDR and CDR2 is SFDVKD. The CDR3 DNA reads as TGTGCCACCAGTGGCCCAGGGAGTCGCCAAGAGACCCAGTACTTC. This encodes CATSGPGSRQETQYF.

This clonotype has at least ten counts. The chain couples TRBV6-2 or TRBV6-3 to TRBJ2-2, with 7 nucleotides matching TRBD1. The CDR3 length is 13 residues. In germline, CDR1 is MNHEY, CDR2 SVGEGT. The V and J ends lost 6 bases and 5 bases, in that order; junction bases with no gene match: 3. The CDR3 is CASRSGGTGELFF. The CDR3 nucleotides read TGTGCCAGCAGATCAGGGGGTACCGGGGAGCTGTTTTTT.

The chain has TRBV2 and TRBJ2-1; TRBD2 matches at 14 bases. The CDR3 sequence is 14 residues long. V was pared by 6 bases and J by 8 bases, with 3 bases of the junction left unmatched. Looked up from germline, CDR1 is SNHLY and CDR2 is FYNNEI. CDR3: CASRGTSGSHEQFF. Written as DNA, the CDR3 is TGTGCCAGCAGAGGGACTAGCGGGAGTCATGAGCAGTTCTTC.

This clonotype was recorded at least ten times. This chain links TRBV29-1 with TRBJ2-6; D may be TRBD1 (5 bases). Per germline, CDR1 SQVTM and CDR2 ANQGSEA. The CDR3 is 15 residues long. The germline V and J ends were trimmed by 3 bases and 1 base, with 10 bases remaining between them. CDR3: CSVDTGLSGANVLTF. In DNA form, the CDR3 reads TGCAGCGTTGACACAGGTTTATCTGGGGCCAACGTCCTGACTTTC.

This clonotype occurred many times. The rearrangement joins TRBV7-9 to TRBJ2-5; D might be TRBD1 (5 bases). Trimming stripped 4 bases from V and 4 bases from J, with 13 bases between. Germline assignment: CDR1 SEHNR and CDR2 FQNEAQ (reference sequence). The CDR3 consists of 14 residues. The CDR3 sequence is CASSWSRVLETQYF. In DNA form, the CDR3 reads TGTGCCAGCAGCTGGTCCAGGGTCCTAGAGACCCAGTACTTC.

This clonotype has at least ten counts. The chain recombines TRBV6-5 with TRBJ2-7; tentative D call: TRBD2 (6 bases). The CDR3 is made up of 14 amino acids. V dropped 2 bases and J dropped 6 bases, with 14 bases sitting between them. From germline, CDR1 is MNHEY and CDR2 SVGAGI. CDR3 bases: TGTGCCAGCAGTTACGTAGGCGGGGCGGGCGAGCAGTACTTC. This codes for CASSYVGGAGEQYF.

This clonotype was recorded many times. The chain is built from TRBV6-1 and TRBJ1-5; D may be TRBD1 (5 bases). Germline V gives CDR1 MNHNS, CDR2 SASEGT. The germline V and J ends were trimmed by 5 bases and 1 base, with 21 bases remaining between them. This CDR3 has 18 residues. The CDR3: CASSKVGGLGVSNQPQHF. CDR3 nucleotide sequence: TGTGCCAGCAGTAAAGTGGGGGGTTTAGGGGTAAGCAATCAGCCCCAGCATTTT.

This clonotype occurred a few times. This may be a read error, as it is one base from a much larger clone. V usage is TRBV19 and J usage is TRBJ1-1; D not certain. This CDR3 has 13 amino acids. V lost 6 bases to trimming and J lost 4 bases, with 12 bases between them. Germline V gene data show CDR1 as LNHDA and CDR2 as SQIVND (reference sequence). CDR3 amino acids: CASSLRVSTEAFF. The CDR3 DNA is TGTGCCAGTAGCCTCAGAGTTAGCACTGAAGCTTTCTTT.

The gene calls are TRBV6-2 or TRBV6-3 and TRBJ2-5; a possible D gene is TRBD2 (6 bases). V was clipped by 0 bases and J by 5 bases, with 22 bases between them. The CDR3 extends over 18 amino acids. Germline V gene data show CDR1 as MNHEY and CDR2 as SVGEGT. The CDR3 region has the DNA TGTGCCAGCAGTTACTCGATGGCAACTAGCCGACGAACGGAGACCCAGTACTTC. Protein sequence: CASSYSMATSRRTETQYF.

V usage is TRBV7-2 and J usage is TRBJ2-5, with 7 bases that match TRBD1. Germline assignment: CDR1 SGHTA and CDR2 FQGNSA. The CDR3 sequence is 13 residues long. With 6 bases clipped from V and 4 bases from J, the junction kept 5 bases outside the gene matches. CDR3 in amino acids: CASSFDRVETQYF. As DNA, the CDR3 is TGTGCCAGCAGTTTTGACAGGGTAGAGACCCAGTACTTC.

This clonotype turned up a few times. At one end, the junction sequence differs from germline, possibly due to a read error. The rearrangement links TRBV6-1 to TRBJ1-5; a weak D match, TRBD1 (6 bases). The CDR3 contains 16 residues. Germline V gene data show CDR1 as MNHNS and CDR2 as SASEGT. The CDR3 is CASSDWTVGRGQPQPF. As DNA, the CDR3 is TGTGCCAGCAGTGATTGGACAGTGGGACGGGGTCAGCCCCAGCCTTTT.

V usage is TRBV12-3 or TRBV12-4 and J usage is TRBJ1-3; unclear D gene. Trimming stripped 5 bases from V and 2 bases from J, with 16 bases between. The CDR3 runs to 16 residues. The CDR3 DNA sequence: TGTGCCAGCAGTCGATTCACGGGAACAGCTGGAAACACCATATATTTT. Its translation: CASSRFTGTAGNTIYF.

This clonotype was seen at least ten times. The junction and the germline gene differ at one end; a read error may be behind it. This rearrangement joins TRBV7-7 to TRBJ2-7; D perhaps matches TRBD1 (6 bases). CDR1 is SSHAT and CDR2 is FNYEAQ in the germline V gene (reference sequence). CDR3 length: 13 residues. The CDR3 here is CASSTRIGGEQYF. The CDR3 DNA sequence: TGTGCTAGCAGCACGAGGATAGGGGGCGAGCAGTACTTC.

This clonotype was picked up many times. CDR3 sequence reads: CASSPGDVMNTEAFF. CDR3 in DNA: TGTGCCAGTAGTCCGGGGGACGTCATGAACACTGAAGCTTTCTTT. V and J are TRBV19 and TRBJ1-1; TRBD1 might be the D (5 bases). The length of the CDR3 is 15 residues. Deletions cut 5 bases from V and 0 bases from J, with 13 bases between. Germline CDR1 reads LNHDA; CDR2 reads SQIVND (reference sequence).

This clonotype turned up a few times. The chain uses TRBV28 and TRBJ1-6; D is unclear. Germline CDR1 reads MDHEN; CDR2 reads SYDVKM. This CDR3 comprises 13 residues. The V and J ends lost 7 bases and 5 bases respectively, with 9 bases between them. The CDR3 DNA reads TGTGCCAGCACCCCCGAGGATAATTCACCCCTCCACTTT. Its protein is CASTPEDNSPLHF.

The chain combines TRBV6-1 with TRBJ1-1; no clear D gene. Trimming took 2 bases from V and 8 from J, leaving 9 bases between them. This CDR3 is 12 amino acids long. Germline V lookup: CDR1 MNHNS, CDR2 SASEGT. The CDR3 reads CASSEPGREAFF. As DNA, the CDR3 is TGTGCCAGCAGTGAACCGGGCCGCGAAGCTTTCTTT.

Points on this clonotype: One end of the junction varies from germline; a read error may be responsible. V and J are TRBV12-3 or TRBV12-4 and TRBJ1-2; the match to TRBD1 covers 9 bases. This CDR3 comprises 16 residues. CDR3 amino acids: CASSLANTGGLYGYTF. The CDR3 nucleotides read TGTGCCAGCAGTCTAGCCAATACAGGGGGCCTCTATGGCTACACCTTC.

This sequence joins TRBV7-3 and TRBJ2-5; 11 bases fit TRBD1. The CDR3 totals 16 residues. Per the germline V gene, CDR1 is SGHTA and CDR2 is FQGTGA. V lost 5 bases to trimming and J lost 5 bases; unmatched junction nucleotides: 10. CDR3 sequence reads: CASSPGDRGSGETQYF. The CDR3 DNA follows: TGTGCCAGCAGCCCCGGGGACAGGGGGTCAGGGGAGACCCAGTACTTC.

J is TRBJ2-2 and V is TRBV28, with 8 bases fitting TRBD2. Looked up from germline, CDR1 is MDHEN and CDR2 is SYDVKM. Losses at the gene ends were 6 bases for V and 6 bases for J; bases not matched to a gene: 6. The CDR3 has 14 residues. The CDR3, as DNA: TGTGCCAGCAGAACGGGAGGGCGGTCCGGGGAGCTGTTTTTT. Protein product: CASRTGGRSGELFF.